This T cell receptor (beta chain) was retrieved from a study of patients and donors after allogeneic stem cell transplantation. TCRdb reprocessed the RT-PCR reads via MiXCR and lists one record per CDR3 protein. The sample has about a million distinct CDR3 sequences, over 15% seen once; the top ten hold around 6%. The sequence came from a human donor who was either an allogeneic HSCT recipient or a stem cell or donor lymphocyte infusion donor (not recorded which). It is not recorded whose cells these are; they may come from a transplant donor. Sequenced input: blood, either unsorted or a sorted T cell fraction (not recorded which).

In DNA, the CDR3 is TGTGCCAGCAGTCCCGGACTAGGGCGCCAGTACTTC. It encodes CASSPGLGRQYF. V gene TRBV12-3 or TRBV12-4 combines with J gene TRBJ2-5, with 7 bases aligning to TRBD2. This CDR3 spans 12 amino acids. After removal of 5 bases from V and 10 bases from J, the junction contained 7 bases not matched to a gene.